These 10 T cell receptor beta chains originate from one sample sequenced in a study of T cells after yellow fever vaccination. TCRdb processed the 5' RACE reads anew with MiXCR; each CDR3 protein has one entry. The sample has hundreds of thousands of distinct CDR3 sequences, roughly 20% seen once; the top ten hold over 15%. The sequencing used PBMCs, collected before the yellow fever booster vaccination. Receptor source: a man younger than 35 who received the YFV17D yellow fever vaccine.

V usage is TRBV5-1 and J usage is TRBJ2-6; no reliable D call. Trimming stripped 6 bases from V and 4 bases from J, with 11 bases between. Germline V gene data show CDR1 as SGHRS and CDR2 as YFSETQ. CDR3 length equals 14 residues. The chain's CDR3 is CASTPGHGANVLTF. The DNA of the CDR3 is TGCGCCAGCACCCCAGGTCACGGGGCCAACGTCCTGACTTTC. The full variable domain, completed using reference TRBV5-1 and TRBJ2-6, is KAGVTQTPRYLIKTRGQQVTLSCSPISGHRSVSWYQQTPGQGLQFLFEYFSETQRNKGNFPGRFSGRQFSNSRSEMNVSTLELGDSALYLCASTPGHGANVLTFGAGSRLTVL.

The chain couples TRBV7-9 to TRBJ2-5, with D possibly matching TRBD1 (5 bases). This CDR3 comprises 15 residues. V lost 2 bases and J 5 bases, leaving 15 bases between the germline ends. Germline V gene data show CDR1 as SEHNR and CDR2 as FQNEAQ (reference sequence). Here the CDR3 reads CASSLRVAGLETQYF. DNA of the CDR3: TGTGCCAGCAGCTTAAGAGTAGCAGGGTTGGAGACCCAGTACTTC.

This clonotype was seen only a few times. This chain connects TRBV5-1 to TRBJ2-4; D is perhaps TRBD1 (6 bases). Looked up from germline, CDR1 is SGHRS and CDR2 is YFSETQ. The CDR3 sequence is 16 residues long. V was trimmed by 4 bases and J by 4 bases, leaving 18 bases between them. The CDR3 loop is CASSERAGQTKNIQYF. CDR3 sequence (DNA): TGCGCCAGCAGCGAACGGGCAGGACAGACAAAAAACATTCAGTACTTC.

J is TRBJ2-1 and V is TRBV7-3; weak D call: TRBD1 (6 bases). Trimming stripped 4 bases from V and 6 bases from J, with 10 bases between. Germline V gene lookup returns CDR1 SGHTA and CDR2 FQGTGA. The CDR3 loop spans 13 amino acids. As DNA, the CDR3 is TGTGCCAGCAGCTCGGGACACCTCAATGAGCAGTTCTTC. It is translated as CASSSGHLNEQFF.

This chain links TRBV12-3 or TRBV12-4 with TRBJ1-3, with D unresolved. The CDR3 is 14 amino acids. With 5 bases removed from V and 5 bases from J, the gap between germline ends came to 13 bases. The CDR3 loop reads CASSGGGSRNTIYF. In DNA form, the CDR3 reads TGTGCCAGCAGTGGCGGTGGATCCCGAAACACCATATATTTT.

In nucleotides, the CDR3 is TGTGCCAGCGCGGGACTAGCGGGGGGGCCAGGGCTCGAGACCCAGTACTTC. This codes for CASAGLAGGPGLETQYF. The chain carries TRBV27 and TRBJ2-5; 16 bases are shared with TRBD2. The CDR3 extends over 17 amino acids. V lost 8 bases and J lost 5; bases outside the gene matches: 11. In germline, CDR1 is MNHEY, CDR2 SMNVEV (reference sequence).

The table lists this clonotype with a few counts. The V call is TRBV20-1, the J call TRBJ2-3; TRBD1 matches 8 bases. Germline lookup yields CDR1 DFQATT and CDR2 SNEGSKA (reference sequence). The length of the CDR3 is 14 residues. J gave up 4 bases and V 6 bases, and 9 bases lay outside the gene matches. CDR3 nucleotide sequence: TGCAGTGCCGCGACAGGGGTTCCCCCAGATACGCAGTATTTT. It is translated as CSAATGVPPDTQYF.

The genes are TRBV10-3 and TRBJ2-7; D is undetermined. V lost 0 bases and J lost 5, with 11 bases in between. CDR1 ENHRY and CDR2 SYGVKD come from the germline V gene. There are 14 residues in the CDR3. The CDR3 DNA follows: TGTGCCATCAGTGAGTCCCGGAACACCGACGAGCAGTACTTC. Translation gives CAISESRNTDEQYF.

Note on this clonotype: Its ends do not fully match the called genes, so a read error is possible. The chain combines TRBV7-7 with TRBJ2-5; D is possibly TRBD2 (6 bases). Germline CDR1 is SSHAT and CDR2 is FNYEAQ (reference sequence). CDR3 size: 12 residues. The CDR3 spells CASSRLGETQYF. In nucleotides, the CDR3 is TGTGCTAGCAGCCGACTAGGGGAGACCCAGTACTTC.

The chain joins TRBV11-2 to TRBJ2-7; D unresolved. The CDR3 loop spans 14 amino acids. The V gene's germline CDR1 is SGHAT and CDR2 FQNNGV. The V gene lost 0 bases and the J gene lost 4 bases, with 10 bases spanning the gap. This CDR3 reads CASSLEGRWYEQYF. Written as DNA, the CDR3 is TGTGCCAGCAGCTTAGAGGGCCGCTGGTACGAGCAGTACTTC.